Shown below are 12 T cell receptor beta chains from a single sample sequenced in a study of T cell clones after liver transplantation. Profiled with immunoSEQ multiplex PCR; TCRdb holds only in-frame clones, not every one. The profile shows under 60,000 clones, 60% to 80% of them singletons. Material: CD4+ T cells from blood, obtained at the 22-month timepoint. These receptors came from a human patient who received a liver transplant. A subset of T cells may come from the graft donor.

J is TRBJ2-2 and V is TRBV5-1; the D gene is possibly TRBD1 (6 bases). Germline-derived CDR1 and CDR2 are SGHRS and YFSETQ. CDR3 size: 15 residues. The V and J ends lost 4 bases and 2 bases respectively, with 12 bases between them. The CDR3, as DNA: TGCGCCAGCAGCGCGGACAGACCTAACACCGGGGAGCTGTTTTTT. It codes for CASSADRPNTGELFF.

This clone was counted a few times. The chain has TRBV20-1 and TRBJ1-1; D gene ambiguous. This CDR3 contains 10 residues. Trimming removed 6 bases from V and 7 bases from J, with 9 bases in between. Germline-derived CDR1 and CDR2 are DFQATT and SNEGSKA (reference sequence). CDR3 DNA: TGCAGTGCGTCGGGGATTGAAGCTTTCTTT. Translating gives CSASGIEAFF.

The chain recombines TRBV2 with TRBJ2-5; TRBD2 matches 7 bases. This CDR3 has 14 residues. Trimming removed 6 bases from V and 0 bases from J; junction bases left unmatched: 4. CDR1 is SNHLY, CDR2 FYNNEI, per germline. The CDR3 DNA is TGTGCCAGCAGCTCGCGGGGGTACCAAGAGACCCAGTACTTC. Protein sequence: CASSSRGYQETQYF.

The chain joins TRBV7-6 to TRBJ2-1; tentatively, D is TRBD2 (5 bases). There are 15 residues in the CDR3. CDR1 and CDR2 from the germline V gene are SGHVS and FNYEAQ. Trimming stripped 5 bases from V and 3 bases from J, with 14 bases between. This CDR3 is CASSPALAYYNEQFF. The CDR3 DNA is TGTGCCAGCAGCCCCGCCCTAGCCTACTACAATGAGCAGTTCTTC.

The chain is built from TRBV7-8 and TRBJ1-5; a possible D gene is TRBD1 (6 bases). V lost 4 bases and J 4 bases, leaving 11 bases between the germline ends. The CDR3 runs to 14 residues. The germline gives CDR1 SGHVS, CDR2 FQNEAQ. In nucleotides, the CDR3 is TGTGCCAGCAGCTGGGGGACATATAATCAGCCCCAGCATTTT. Translated, it gives CASSWGTYNQPQHF.

This clone has a handful of counts. This chain joins TRBV4-1 and TRBJ1-2; 9 nucleotides align to TRBD1. The ends lost 3 bases at V and 3 bases at J; junction bases unmatched: 5. The CDR3 loop spans 15 amino acids. CDR1 is MGHRA and CDR2 is YSYEKL in the germline V gene. CDR3 sequence reads: CASSHPGQGDYGYTF. The CDR3 DNA reads as TGCGCCAGCAGCCACCCGGGACAGGGTGACTATGGCTACACCTTC.

The chain is built from TRBV10-3 and TRBJ1-6; TRBD1 agrees at 9 bases. Germline V gene lookup returns CDR1 ENHRY and CDR2 SYGVKD. V lost 0 bases to trimming and J lost 0 bases; unmatched junction nucleotides: 12. The CDR3 has 21 residues. The CDR3 DNA reads as TGTGCCATCAGTGAGTCTCTGTGGGGCGGGACAGGGAGCTCCTATAATTCACCCCTCCACTTT. It translates to CAISESLWGGTGSSYNSPLHF.

Only a few counts were recorded for this clone. The chain employs TRBV5-8 and TRBJ2-7; D perhaps matches TRBD1 (5 bases). V lost 0 bases and J 5 bases, leaving 12 bases between the germline ends. The CDR3 sequence is 14 residues long. Germline V gene sequence: CDR1 SGHTS, CDR2 YDEGEE. The CDR3 protein is CASSLGREWDEQYF. The DNA of the CDR3 is TGTGCCAGCAGCTTGGGCAGGGAATGGGACGAGCAGTACTTC.

The V call is TRBV27, the J call TRBJ2-5; D is uncertain. The CDR3 has 14 amino acids. Per germline, CDR1 MNHEY and CDR2 SMNVEV (reference sequence). V lost 4 bases and J 2 bases, leaving 11 bases between the germline ends. The CDR3 here is CASSSYLQQETQYF. The CDR3 DNA reads as TGTGCCAGCAGTTCGTACTTACAGCAAGAGACCCAGTACTTC.

This clone was counted only a few times. V usage is TRBV28 and J usage is TRBJ1-5; 7 bases match TRBD1. CDR3 length: 18 residues. CDR1 MDHEN and CDR2 SYDVKM come from the germline V gene. V dropped 1 base and J dropped 2; count of bases not matched to a gene: 11. The CDR3 sequence is CASSLFRGQASGNQPQHF. The DNA of the CDR3 is TGTGCCAGCAGTTTATTTCGAGGACAGGCCTCGGGCAATCAGCCCCAGCATTTT.

This clone was observed once. The CDR3 region is CASSRSGAGELFF. The CDR3 DNA is TGTGCCAGCAGCCGGAGTGGCGCCGGGGAGCTGTTTTTT. The V and J genes are TRBV7-3 and TRBJ2-2; D is unresolved. The CDR3 has 13 residues. Deletions cut 5 bases from V and 6 bases from J, with 10 bases between. Germline V gives CDR1 SGHTA, CDR2 FQGTGA.

The J gene is TRBJ2-5, the V gene TRBV7-2; D may be TRBD2 (5 bases). The germline V gene encodes CDR1 SGHTA and CDR2 FQGNSA. V lost 5 bases, J lost 2 bases, and 18 bases lay in between. There are 16 residues in the CDR3. CDR3 bases: TGTGCCAGCAGCAGATTCCCCCGGGGAAGGCAAGAGACCCAGTACTTC. Translated: CASSRFPRGRQETQYF. The variable domain in full, completed from reference TRBV7-2 and TRBJ2-5, reads GAGVSQSPSNKVTEKGKDVELRCDPISGHTALYWYRQSLGQGLEFLIYFQGNSAPDKSGLPSDRFSAERTGGSVSTLTIQRTQQEDSAVYLCASSRFPRGRQETQYFGPGTRLLVL.